This T cell receptor (beta chain) comes out of a study of cytomegalovirus exposure and HLA in healthy donors. Between the trimmed V and J ends, which lost 6 bases and 3 bases, there was a span of 18 bases. Germline loops: CDR1 WNHNN, CDR2 SYGVQD (reference sequence). This CDR3 has 15 residues. A note on this clone: Its antigen remains unknown.

Findings and caveats of the study: Most sequenced TCRs were rare (though some public TCRs occurred in many donors).

Clones were sequenced by immunoSEQ multiplex PCR, and TCRdb holds only the in-frame ones, with some missing. The table has around 140,000 clones, about 88% seen once; the top ten hold around 1.3%. It was the approximately 130-subject validation cohort, separate from the approximately 680-subject first cohort, to which the donors belonged. This receptor was obtained from a woman between 18 and 30 years old in good health and CMV-seronegative. The V call is TRBV10-1, the J call TRBJ2-7; possibly TRBD1 for D (6 bases). The sequenced sample consisted of PBMCs. In nucleotides, the CDR3 is TGCGCCAGCAGAGAACCCGGACAGAACTTCTACGAGCAGTACTTC. Translation gives CASREPGQNFYEQYF.